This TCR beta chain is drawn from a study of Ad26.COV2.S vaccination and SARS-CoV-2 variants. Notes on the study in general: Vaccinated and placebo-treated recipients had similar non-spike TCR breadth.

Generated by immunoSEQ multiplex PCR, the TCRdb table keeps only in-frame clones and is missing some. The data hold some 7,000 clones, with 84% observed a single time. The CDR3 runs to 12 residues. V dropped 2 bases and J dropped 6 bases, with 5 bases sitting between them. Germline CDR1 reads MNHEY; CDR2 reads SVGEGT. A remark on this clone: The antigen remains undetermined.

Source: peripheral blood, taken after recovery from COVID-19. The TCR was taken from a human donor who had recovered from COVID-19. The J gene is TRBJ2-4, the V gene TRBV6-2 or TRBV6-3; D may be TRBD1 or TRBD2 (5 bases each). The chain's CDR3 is CASSYGTNIQYF. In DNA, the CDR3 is TGTGCCAGCAGTTACGGGACAAACATTCAGTACTTC.